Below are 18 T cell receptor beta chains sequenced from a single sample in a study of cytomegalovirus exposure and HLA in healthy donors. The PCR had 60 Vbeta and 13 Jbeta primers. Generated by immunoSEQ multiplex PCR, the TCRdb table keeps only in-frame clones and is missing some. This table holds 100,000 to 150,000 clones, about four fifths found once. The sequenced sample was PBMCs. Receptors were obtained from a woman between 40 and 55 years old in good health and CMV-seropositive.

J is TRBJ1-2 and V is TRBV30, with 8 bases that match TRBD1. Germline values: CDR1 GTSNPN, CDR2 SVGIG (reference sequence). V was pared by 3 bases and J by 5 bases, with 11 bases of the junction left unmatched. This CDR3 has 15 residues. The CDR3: CAWRALGQGPYGYTF. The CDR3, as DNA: TGTGCCTGGAGGGCACTCGGACAGGGCCCTTATGGCTACACCTTC.

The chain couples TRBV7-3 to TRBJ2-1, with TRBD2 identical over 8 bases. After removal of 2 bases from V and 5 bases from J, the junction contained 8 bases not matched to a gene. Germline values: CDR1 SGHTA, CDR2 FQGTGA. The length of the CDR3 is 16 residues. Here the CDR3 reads CASSLASGRINNEQFF. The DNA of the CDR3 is TGTGCCAGCAGCTTAGCAAGCGGGAGAATTAACAATGAGCAGTTCTTC. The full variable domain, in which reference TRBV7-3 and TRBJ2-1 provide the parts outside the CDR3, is GAGVSQTPSNKVTEKGKYVELRCDPISGHTALYWYRQSLGQGPEFLIYFQGTGAADDSGLPNDRFFAVRPEGSVSTLKIQRTERGDSAVYLCASSLASGRINNEQFFGPGTRLTVL.

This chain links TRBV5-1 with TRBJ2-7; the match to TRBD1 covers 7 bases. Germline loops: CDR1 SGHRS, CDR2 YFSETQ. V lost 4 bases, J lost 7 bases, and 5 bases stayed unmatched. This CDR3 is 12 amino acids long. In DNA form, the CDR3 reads TGCGCCAGCAGCCCGACAGGGAATGAGCAGTACTTC. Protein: CASSPTGNEQYF.

The CDR3 DNA is TGTGCCAGCAGCTGGGGGACAGACGGTCAAGAGACCCAGTACTTC. Protein product: CASSWGTDGQETQYF. The chain links TRBV11-3 to TRBJ2-5, with TRBD1 matching over 7 bases. The trim removed 4 bases at V and 2 bases at J, leaving 7 bases unmatched. The CDR3 length is 15 residues. Germline assignment: CDR1 SGHNT and CDR2 YENEEA.

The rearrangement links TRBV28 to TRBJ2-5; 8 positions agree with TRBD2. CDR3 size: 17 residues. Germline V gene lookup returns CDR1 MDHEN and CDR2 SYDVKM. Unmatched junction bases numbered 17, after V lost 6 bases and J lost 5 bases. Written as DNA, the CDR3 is TGTGCCAGCAGCCGCCAGTGGGGCGGGAGGCGCGGGGAGACCCAGTACTTC. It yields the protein CASSRQWGGRRGETQYF.

CDR3 loop: CASSNSGTSGNYEQYF. The DNA for the CDR3 is TGTGCCAGCAGCAACTCCGGGACTAGCGGGAACTACGAGCAGTACTTC. The V call is TRBV7-9, the J call TRBJ2-7; 13 bases align to TRBD2. The CDR3 is made up of 16 amino acids. V gave up 5 bases and J gave up 3 bases; unmatched junction bases: 7. Germline lookup yields CDR1 SEHNR and CDR2 FQNEAQ (reference sequence).

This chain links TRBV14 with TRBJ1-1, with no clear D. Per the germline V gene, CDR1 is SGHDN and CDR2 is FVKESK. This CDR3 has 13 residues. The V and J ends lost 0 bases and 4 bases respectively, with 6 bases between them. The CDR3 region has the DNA TGTGCCAGCAGCCAAGATCGGGGCACTGAAGCTTTCTTT. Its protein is CASSQDRGTEAFF.

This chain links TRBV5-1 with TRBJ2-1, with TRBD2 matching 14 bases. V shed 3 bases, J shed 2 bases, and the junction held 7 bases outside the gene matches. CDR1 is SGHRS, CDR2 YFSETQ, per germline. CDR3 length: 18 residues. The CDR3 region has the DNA TGCGCCAGCAGCTGGGGACTAGCGGGGGATGTGACCTACAATGAGCAGTTCTTC. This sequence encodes CASSWGLAGDVTYNEQFF.

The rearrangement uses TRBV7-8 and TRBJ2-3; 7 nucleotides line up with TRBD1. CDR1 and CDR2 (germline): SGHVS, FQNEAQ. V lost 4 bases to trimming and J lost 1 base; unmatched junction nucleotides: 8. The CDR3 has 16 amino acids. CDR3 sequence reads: CASSSRIGQGTDTQYF. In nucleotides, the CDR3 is TGTGCCAGCAGCTCCCGGATCGGACAGGGCACAGATACGCAGTATTTT. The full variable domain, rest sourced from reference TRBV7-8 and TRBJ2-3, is GAGVSQSPRYKVAKRGQDVALRCDPISGHVSLFWYQQALGQGPEFLTYFQNEAQLDKSGLPSDRFFAERPEGSVSTLKIQRTQQEDSAVYLCASSSRIGQGTDTQYFGPGTRLTVL.

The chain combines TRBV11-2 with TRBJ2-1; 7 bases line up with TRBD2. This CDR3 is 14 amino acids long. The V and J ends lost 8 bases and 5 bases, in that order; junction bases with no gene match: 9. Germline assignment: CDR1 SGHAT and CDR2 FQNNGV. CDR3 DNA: TGTGCCAGCGGCGGACTAGGATGGGACAATGAGCAGTTCTTC. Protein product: CASGGLGWDNEQFF.

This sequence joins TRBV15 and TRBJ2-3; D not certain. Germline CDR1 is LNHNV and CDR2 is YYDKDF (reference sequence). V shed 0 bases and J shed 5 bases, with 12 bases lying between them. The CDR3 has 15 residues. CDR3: CATSRDLWAIDTQYF. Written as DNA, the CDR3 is TGTGCCACCAGCAGAGATTTGTGGGCTATAGATACGCAGTATTTT.

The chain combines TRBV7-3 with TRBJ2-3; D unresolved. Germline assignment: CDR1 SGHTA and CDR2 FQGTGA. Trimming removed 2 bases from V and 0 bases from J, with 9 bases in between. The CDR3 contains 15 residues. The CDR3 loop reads CASSLDTRSTDTQYF. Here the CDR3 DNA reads TGTGCCAGCAGCTTAGATACCCGGAGCACAGATACGCAGTATTTT.

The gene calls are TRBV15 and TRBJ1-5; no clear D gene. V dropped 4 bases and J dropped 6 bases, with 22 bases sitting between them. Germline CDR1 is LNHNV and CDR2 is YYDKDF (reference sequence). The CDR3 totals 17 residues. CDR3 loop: CATSTTDKPWVIQPQHF. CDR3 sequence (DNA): TGTGCCACCAGCACCACAGACAAACCCTGGGTAATTCAGCCCCAGCATTTT. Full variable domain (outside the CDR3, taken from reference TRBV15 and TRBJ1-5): DAMVIQNPRYQVTQFGKPVTLSCSQTLNHNVMYWYQQKSSQAPKLLFHYYDKDFNNEADTPDNFQSRRPNTSFCFLDIRSPGLGDTAMYLCATSTTDKPWVIQPQHFGDGTRLSIL.

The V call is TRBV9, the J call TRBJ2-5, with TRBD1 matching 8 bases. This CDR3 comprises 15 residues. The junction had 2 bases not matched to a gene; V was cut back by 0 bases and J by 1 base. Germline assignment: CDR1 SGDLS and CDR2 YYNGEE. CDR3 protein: CASSVEGQAQETQYF. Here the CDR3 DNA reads TGTGCCAGCAGCGTAGAGGGACAGGCCCAAGAGACCCAGTACTTC.

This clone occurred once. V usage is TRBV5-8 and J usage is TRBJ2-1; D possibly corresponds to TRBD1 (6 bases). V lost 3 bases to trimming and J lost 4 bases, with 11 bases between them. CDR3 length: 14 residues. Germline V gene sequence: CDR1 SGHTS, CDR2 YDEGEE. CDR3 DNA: TGTGCCAGCAGCTCCAGGGACATTTACAATGAGCAGTTCTTC. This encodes CASSSRDIYNEQFF.

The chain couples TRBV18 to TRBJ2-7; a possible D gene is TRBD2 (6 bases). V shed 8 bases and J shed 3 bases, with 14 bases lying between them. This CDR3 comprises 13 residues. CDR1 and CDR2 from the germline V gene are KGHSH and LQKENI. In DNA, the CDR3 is TGTGCCAGCACTACGGGGGAGATCTACGAGCAGTACTTC. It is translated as CASTTGEIYEQYF.

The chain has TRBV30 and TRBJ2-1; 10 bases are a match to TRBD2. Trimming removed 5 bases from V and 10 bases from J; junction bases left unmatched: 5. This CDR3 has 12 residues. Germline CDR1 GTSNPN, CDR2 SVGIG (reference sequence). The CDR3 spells CAWASGSGEQFF. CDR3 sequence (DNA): TGTGCCTGGGCTAGCGGGAGTGGGGAGCAGTTCTTC.

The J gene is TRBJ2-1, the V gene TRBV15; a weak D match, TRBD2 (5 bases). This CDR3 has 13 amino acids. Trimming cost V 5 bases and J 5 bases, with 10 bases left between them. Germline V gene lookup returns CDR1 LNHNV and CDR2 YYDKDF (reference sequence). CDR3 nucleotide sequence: TGTGCCACCAGCCCGGGGTCTGACAATGAGCAGTTCTTC. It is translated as CATSPGSDNEQFF.